These T cell receptor beta chains were read from a single sample in a study of technical replicates of blood from a few donors. Clones were read by immunoSEQ multiplex PCR, and TCRdb kept only the in-frame ones, dropping some. This table holds roughly 70,000 clones, about 94% found once. Sequencing was carried out using T cells isolated from PBMCs. The receptor set was obtained from a human donor in good health. CDR3s include the opening cysteine and the closing phenylalanine or tryptophan. D genes are given only for firm matches. A row's size may be missing; if present it is once, few, many or a size class.

CDR3 DNA	CDR3 protein	clone size	V gene	D gene	J gene
TGTGCCAGCAGTTCCCACACGACAGGACTCACTGAAGCTTTCTTT	CASSSHTTGLTEAFF	once	TRBV27	NA	TRBJ1-1
TGTGCCAGCAGCTTAGGTCCTAGCGGGAGTGGGTACGAGCAGTACTTC	CASSLGPSGSGYEQYF	NA	TRBV7-8	TRBD2	TRBJ2-7
TGCGCCAGCAGCCCTCTATTTATGGTCTTCGGAGCTTTCTTT	CASSPLFMVFGAFF	NA	TRBV4-1	NA	TRBJ1-1
TGTGCCATCAGTGAGCCGGGGACTGGCTACGGCTACACCTTC	CAISEPGTGYGYTF	NA	TRBV10-3	NA	TRBJ1-2
TGTGCCAGCAGCGTAGGCACACCCGGGACAGGGTTCCGTGAGCAGTTCTTC	CASSVGTPGTGFREQFF	NA	TRBV9	TRBD1	TRBJ2-1
TGTGCCAGCTCACCACCTGGCGGGGGGGATGAGCAGTTCTTC	CASSPPGGGDEQFF	NA	TRBV18	TRBD2	TRBJ2-1
TGCGCCAGCAGCAGGGACACGGGTAATGAAAAACTGTTTTTT	CASSRDTGNEKLFF	NA	TRBV5-1	NA	TRBJ1-4
TGTGCCAGCAGCAAAGGAAGTGGGCAAAGGAACTACGAGCAGTACTTC	CASSKGSGQRNYEQYF	NA	TRBV21-1	NA	TRBJ2-7
TGTGCCAGCAGTGTGGACAACTCCTACGAGCAGTACTTC	CASSVDNSYEQYF	NA	TRBV25-1	NA	TRBJ2-7
TGTGCCAGCAGCTTAGATACTGCTCTTAGCGGGGAACTCACCTACAATGAGCAGTTCTTC	CASSLDTALSGELTYNEQFF	NA	TRBV7-8	TRBD2	TRBJ2-1
TGTGCCAGCAGTCAGTGGACAGGGGTATACACCTTC	CASSQWTGVYTF	NA	TRBV6-5	TRBD1	TRBJ1-2
TGTGCCAGCACCGAAGGGCTAGCGACAGTTTACGAGCAGTACTTC	CASTEGLATVYEQYF	once	TRBV6-1	NA	TRBJ2-7
TGTGCCAGCACCCAGGGACTAGCGGGAGGAAATGAGCAGTTCTTC	CASTQGLAGGNEQFF	NA	TRBV11-2	TRBD2	TRBJ2-1
NA	CSVAGTGDILETQYF	NA	TRBV29-1	NA	TRBJ2-5
TGTGCCAGCAGTGACCCGAAGCGGCGAGCGGGTTCAAATGAGCAGTTCTTC	CASSDPKRRAGSNEQFF	NA	TRBV2	NA	TRBJ2-1
TGTGCCAGCAGTGAAGGACATTACTCTGGAAACACCATATATTTT	CASSEGHYSGNTIYF	few	TRBV6-1	NA	TRBJ1-3
TGTGCCTGGAGTGTACGGGGGCAAGAGACCCAGTACTTC	CAWSVRGQETQYF	NA	TRBV30	NA	TRBJ2-5
TGTGCCAGTAGTATCCCCGACAGGGATGGAAACACCATATATTTT	CASSIPDRDGNTIYF	NA	TRBV19	TRBD1	TRBJ1-3
TGTGCCTGGAGTGAAAGGGGGCAAGTTGAAAAACTGTTTTTT	CAWSERGQVEKLFF	NA	TRBV30	TRBD1	TRBJ1-4
TGCAGCGTTGATGTATCTACCGCGACAGAATATGGCTACACCTTC	CSVDVSTATEYGYTF	once	TRBV29-1	NA	TRBJ1-2
TGTGCCAGCAGCATCGGGACAGGGGATGAAGCTTTCTTT	CASSIGTGDEAFF	NA	TRBV5-4	TRBD1	TRBJ1-1
TGCGCCAGCAAAGCTGCGACTAGCGGTGGTGAGCAGTTCTTC	CASKAATSGGEQFF	NA	TRBV5-1	TRBD2	TRBJ2-1
TGCAGCGTTGGAGAGACAGGGTTGAACACCATATATTTT	CSVGETGLNTIYF	NA	TRBV29-1	TRBD1	TRBJ1-3
TGTGCCAGCAGCTTGAGTATCGGGACATCAAACCCCGAGCAGTACTTC	CASSLSIGTSNPEQYF	NA	TRBV5-4	NA	TRBJ2-7
TGTGCCAGCAGCCAAGAAAAATCAGCGGGACGCACAGATACGCAGTATTTT	CASSQEKSAGRTDTQYF	NA	TRBV4-2	TRBD2	TRBJ2-3
TGTGCCAGCAGCTCCGGCAATGAGCAGTTCTTC	CASSSGNEQFF	NA	TRBV7-6	NA	TRBJ2-1
TGTGCCAGCAGCTCCCGACTAGCGGGAGGGTCAGATACGCAGTATTTT	CASSSRLAGGSDTQYF	NA	TRBV9	TRBD2	TRBJ2-3
TGTGCCAGCAGTTTCTTGGGACAGGGGAAGGGGACCGGGGAGCTGTTTTTT	CASSFLGQGKGTGELFF	NA	TRBV28	TRBD1	TRBJ2-2
TGTGCCAGCAGTTACGTAGACAGGGTTGATCAGCCCCAGCATTTT	CASSYVDRVDQPQHF	NA	TRBV6-6	TRBD1	TRBJ1-5
TGTGCCAGCAGTTACTCGGGGGGGGCGCGTGGCTACACCTTC	CASSYSGGARGYTF	NA	TRBV6-5	NA	TRBJ1-2
TGCAGCCCGACAGGGCTTATTGGGAAGAACACTGAAGCTTTCTTT	CSPTGLIGKNTEAFF	NA	TRBV29-1	TRBD1	TRBJ1-1
TGTGCCTTAAGGCCGGGAGAAATGCTTCCCCTCTATCGTGGGGCCAACGTCCTGACTTTC	CALRPGEMLPLYRGANVLTF	once	TRBV19	NA	TRBJ2-6
TGTGCCTGGAGTGGGACAGGGCCATACGAGCAGTACTTC	CAWSGTGPYEQYF	NA	TRBV30	TRBD1	TRBJ2-7
TGTGCCAGCAGTCCTCTAGCGGGAGTTAATTACGAGCAGTACTTC	CASSPLAGVNYEQYF	few	TRBV2	TRBD2	TRBJ2-7
TGTGCCAGCAGACGCGGACAGGGGGGCACTGAAGCTTTCTTT	CASRRGQGGTEAFF	NA	TRBV6-5	TRBD1	TRBJ1-1
NA	CASTSGQGAHEQYF	once	TRBV19	NA	TRBJ2-7
TGCGCCAGCAGCCGCTTCCTTGTCGGGGAGTTCAACACTGAAGCTTTCTTT	CASSRFLVGEFNTEAFF	NA	TRBV5-1	NA	TRBJ1-1
TGCGCCAGCAGCGGAGGGGTGGAAGAGACCCAGTACTTC	CASSGGVEETQYF	NA	TRBV5-1	NA	TRBJ2-5
TGTGCCAGCAGTACAGGGGACAATGAGCAGTTCTTC	CASSTGDNEQFF	NA	TRBV28	TRBD1	TRBJ2-1
TGCGCCAGCAGCTTAGATGGACAGGGATACGGCTACACCTTC	CASSLDGQGYGYTF	once	TRBV5-1	TRBD1	TRBJ1-2
TGTGCCACCATGACTAGGCTCAATGAGCAGTTCTTC	CATMTRLNEQFF	once	TRBV19	NA	TRBJ2-1